This is a list of T cell receptor beta chains from one sample in a study of response to subunit inactivated influenza vaccine. TCRdb reanalysed the RT-PCR reads using MiXCR and keeps one entry per CDR3 protein. The data hold approximately 700,000 distinct CDR3 sequences, with around a sixth observed a single time. The material sequenced was PBMCs from blood, taken approximately 13 days after vaccination. The receptors stem from a man aged 50-60 years who received an inactivated influenza vaccine. Each CDR3 is given with its conserved first and last residue. Each record gives: J gene, D gene, V gene, clone size, CDR3 DNA, CDR3 protein. The D gene is left open where the match is weak. The size field is filled for only some rows; it gives once, few, many or a size class.

>TRBJ2-5|TRBD2|TRBV20-1|few
TGCAGTGCTAAGAACCCGGGACTAGGGAAAGAGACCCAGTACTTC
CSAKNPGLGKETQYF
>TRBJ2-3|-|TRBV20-1|-
TGCAGTGCTAGGATCCCGGGACATCGAGTGATAAATACGCAGTATTTT
CSARIPGHRVINTQYF
>TRBJ2-7|TRBD1|TRBV4-3|-
TGCGCCAGCAGCCCCACCCCCCAGGGGGCGGACTACGAGCAGTACTTC
CASSPTPQGADYEQYF
>TRBJ2-7|TRBD1|TRBV20-1|few
TGCAGTGCTAGAGATCTAATATCGGGACAGGGGGCCTACGAGCAGTACTTC
CSARDLISGQGAYEQYF
>TRBJ2-5|-|TRBV5-1|-
TGCGCCAGCAGCTTGGAGCCACAGGGACCCCAAGAGACCCAGTACTTC
CASSLEPQGPQETQYF
>TRBJ1-5|-|TRBV12-3/TRBV12-4|few
TGTGCCAGCAGTTTGAAGGATAGCAATCAGCCCCAGCATTTT
CASSLKDSNQPQHF
>TRBJ1-3|TRBD1|TRBV20-1|-
TGCAGTGCTAGCTTAGACAGGGGGGGGGGAAACACCATATATTTT
CSASLDRGGGNTIYF
>TRBJ1-1|-|TRBV4-1|-
TGCGCCAGCAGCCAATCAAGCAGGGGGAACACTGAAGCTTTCTTT
CASSQSSRGNTEAFF
>TRBJ2-1|-|TRBV19|many
TGTGCCAGCGGGGTGAGCTCCTACAATGAGCAGTTCTTC
CASGVSSYNEQFF
>TRBJ2-7|TRBD2|TRBV7-2|-
TGTGCCAGCAGCTTAAGGAGGACTAGCGGGGTCGAGCAGTACTTC
CASSLRRTSGVEQYF
>TRBJ2-2|-|TRBV4-1|-
TGCGCCAGCAGCCAACAGCACCTCGGGATCACCGGGGAGCTGTTTTTT
CASSQQHLGITGELFF
>TRBJ2-7|TRBD1|TRBV7-6|few
TGTGCCAGCAGCTCTGAAGGCGGACAGGGTTACGAGCAGTACTTC
CASSSEGGQGYEQYF
>TRBJ2-7|-|TRBV6-2/TRBV6-3|-
TGTGCCAGCAGTTATCTCGACAGCCCTTCCTACTACGAGCAGTACTTC
CASSYLDSPSYYEQYF
>TRBJ2-7|-|TRBV20-1|-
TGCAGTGCTCCCGGGCAGGACAGCTCCTACGAGCAGTACTTC
CSAPGQDSSYEQYF
>TRBJ2-2|-|TRBV4-3|many
TGCGCCAGCAGCCAAGGGAGAAACACCGGGGAGCTGTTTTTT
CASSQGRNTGELFF
>TRBJ1-5|-|TRBV19|-
TGTGCCAGTAGCCCCGGCGGGAGCGGGAAGCCCCAGCATTTT
CASSPGGSGKPQHF
>TRBJ2-5|TRBD1|TRBV20-1|few
TGCAGTGCTGTGCCAGGGGGACAAGAGACCCAGTACTTC
CSAVPGGQETQYF
>TRBJ1-1|-|TRBV5-6|many
TGTGCCAGCAGCTTACAGGGCCGCAAAGGGGCTGAAGCTTTCTTT
CASSLQGRKGAEAFF
>TRBJ1-2|TRBD1|TRBV19|few
TGTGCCAGTACCGAGGGACAGTTTTCCTATGGCTACACCTTC
CASTEGQFSYGYTF
>TRBJ2-7|TRBD1|TRBV20-1|few
TGCAGTGCTACGACGGACAGGGGTTACGAGCAGTACTTC
CSATTDRGYEQYF
>TRBJ1-2|-|TRBV20-1|-
TGCAGTGCGACGGACAGCACAGTCTATGGCTACACCTTC
CSATDSTVYGYTF
>TRBJ2-1|-|TRBV18|-
TGTGCCAGCTCAATTACCCAGGGGTCATACAATGAGCAGTTCTTC
CASSITQGSYNEQFF
>TRBJ1-1|-|TRBV18|few
TGTGCCAGCTCACCAGGAACAGGGACGAACACTGAAGCTTTCTTT
CASSPGTGTNTEAFF
>TRBJ2-2|-|TRBV28|-
TGTGCCAGCAAATCAGAGGTCCTAACCGGGGAGCTGTTTTTT
CASKSEVLTGELFF
>TRBJ2-5|-|TRBV15|-
TGTGCCACCAGCAGCACTAGGAACCAAGAGACCCAGTACTTC
CATSSTRNQETQYF
>TRBJ2-7|TRBD2|TRBV29-1|few
TGCAGCGTTCTAGCGGGAGAGGGGTACGAGCAGTACTTC
CSVLAGEGYEQYF
>TRBJ2-1|-|TRBV15|-
TGTGCCACCAGCAGAGAATGGGGGGCCTTAAATTTGTACAATGAGCAGTTCTTC
CATSREWGALNLYNEQFF
>TRBJ2-7|TRBD2|TRBV20-1|-
TGCAGTGCTAGAGACGTATCCGGGAGGCTAAACGAGCAGTACTTC
CSARDVSGRLNEQYF
>TRBJ2-5|TRBD1|TRBV7-8|few
TGTGCCAGCAGAATGGACAGGGCAGAGACCCAGTACTTC
CASRMDRAETQYF
>TRBJ2-3|-|TRBV5-1|-
TGCGCCAGCAGCTTGGCGGCAGTCGAGACAGATACGCAGTATTTT
CASSLAAVETDTQYF
>TRBJ2-7|-|TRBV10-3|-
TGTGCCATCACCCCCAGGGTAGATACCCACGAGCAGTACTTC
CAITPRVDTHEQYF
>TRBJ2-1|-|TRBV5-6|-
TGTGCCAGCAGCTCGAAAGTTAGCGATTACCATGAGCAGTTCTTC
CASSSKVSDYHEQFF
>TRBJ2-6|TRBD1|TRBV25-1|-
TGTGCCAGCAGCCTGACAGGGGCAGTGGGGGCCAACGTCCTGACTTTC
CASSLTGAVGANVLTF
>TRBJ2-1|TRBD2|TRBV6-1|-
TGTGCCAGCAGTAGGACTAGTGGGTATGAGCAGTTCTTC
CASSRTSGYEQFF
>TRBJ1-4|-|TRBV11-2|few
TGTGCCAGCAGCTTCCCCCGAGGGGCAGGGAAATCCCTGAGGGAAAAACTGTTTTTT
CASSFPRGAGKSLREKLFF
>TRBJ2-5|-|TRBV15|-
TGTGCCACCAGCAGAGTACCGGGACACCAAGAGACCCAGTACTTC
CATSRVPGHQETQYF
>TRBJ2-7|TRBD2|TRBV6-2/TRBV6-3|-
TGTGCCAGCAGTTACTCCCCTCCTAGCGGGAGGGCCGTGTGGTCCTACGAGCAGTACTTC
CASSYSPPSGRAVWSYEQYF